A single sample gave rise to the 27 T cell receptor beta chains below, sequenced in a study of shared clonotypes between healthy human individuals. Profiled with immunoSEQ multiplex PCR; TCRdb holds only in-frame clones, not every one. The sample holds 450,000 to 500,000 clones; about 82% are singletons and the top ten take 10% to 15%. Sequencing used PBMCs. The receptors stem from a woman aged 40-49 years in good health. Some clones in this sample may be carry-over from other donors' samples.

The chain is built from TRBV30 and TRBJ1-1; 11 bases fit TRBD1. Trimming removed 2 bases from V and 5 bases from J; junction bases left unmatched: 13. CDR3 length equals 17 residues. Germline loops: CDR1 GTSNPN, CDR2 SVGIG (reference sequence). This CDR3 reads CAWSPKRGQGGRTEAFF. CDR3 in DNA: TGTGCCTGGAGTCCCAAACGGGGACAGGGGGGGAGGACTGAAGCTTTCTTT.

This chain uses TRBV29-1 with TRBJ2-1, with 11 bases fitting TRBD2. The CDR3 is made up of 15 amino acids. CDR1 and CDR2 (germline): SQVTM, ANQGSEA. The V gene end was trimmed by 7 bases and the J gene end by 5 bases; junction bases not matched to a gene: 10. The DNA of the CDR3 is TGCAGCGCTGGAGCGTTGGGACTAGCGGACAATGAGCAGTTCTTC. Amino acids: CSAGALGLADNEQFF.

This chain uses TRBV13 with TRBJ2-5; 7 bases agree with TRBD1. The CDR3 sequence is 18 residues long. After removal of 1 base from V and 5 bases from J, the junction contained 16 bases not matched to a gene. The germline gives CDR1 PRHDT, CDR2 FYEKMQ (reference sequence). The CDR3 region has the DNA TGTGCCAGCAGCTTAGCGGGGAACACAGGGGATTGGAGGGAGACCCAGTACTTC. Translating it yields CASSLAGNTGDWRETQYF.

The chain uses TRBV29-1 and TRBJ2-1, with 7 bases matching TRBD1. The germline V gene has CDR1 SQVTM and CDR2 ANQGSEA. The CDR3 extends over 13 amino acids. Trimming at V came to 4 bases and at J to 9 bases, leaving 9 bases not matched to a gene. The CDR3, as DNA: TGCAGCGTTGGGGGACAGTCGGGTGGTGAGCAGTTCTTC. This codes for CSVGGQSGGEQFF.

V and J are TRBV28 and TRBJ1-1; no definite D call. Looked up from germline, CDR1 is MDHEN and CDR2 is SYDVKM. Trimming removed 8 bases at V and 1 base at J, with 11 bases between. The CDR3 loop spans 13 amino acids. CDR3 in DNA: TGTGCCAGCTTGAGGCAGGCGAACACTGAAGCTTTCTTT. Translated, it gives CASLRQANTEAFF. Using reference TRBV28 and TRBJ1-1 for the parts outside the CDR3, the full variable domain is DVKVTQSSRYLVKRTGEKVFLECVQDMDHENMFWYRQDPGLGLRLIYFSYDVKMKEKGDIPEGYSVSREKKERFSLILESASTNQTSMYLCASLRQANTEAFFGQGTRLTVV.

The J gene is TRBJ1-4, the V gene TRBV27, with unresolved D. V was clipped by 6 bases and J by 3 bases, with 8 bases between them. The CDR3 loop spans 13 amino acids. Germline V gene lookup returns CDR1 MNHEY and CDR2 SMNVEV (reference sequence). The CDR3 region is CASSPSANEKLFF. The CDR3 DNA reads as TGTGCCAGCAGCCCATCAGCTAATGAAAAACTGTTTTTT.

The J gene is TRBJ2-7, the V gene TRBV5-8, with 13 bases fitting TRBD2. Germline V gene lookup returns CDR1 SGHTS and CDR2 YDEGEE. The junction had 8 bases not matched to a gene; V was cut back by 6 bases and J by 5 bases. This CDR3 comprises 15 residues. This CDR3 is CASNPKGLAGNEQYF. The CDR3 coding sequence is TGTGCCAGCAACCCGAAGGGACTAGCGGGAAACGAGCAGTACTTC.

This clone was observed a single time. This chain uses TRBV19 with TRBJ2-1; 16 nucleotides align to TRBD2. CDR1 is LNHDA and CDR2 is SQIVND in the germline V gene (reference sequence). The CDR3 length is 16 residues. V lost 6 bases and J lost 8; bases outside the gene matches: 7. The CDR3 loop reads CASSGTSGRAGDEQFF. The DNA for the CDR3 is TGTGCCAGTAGCGGGACTAGCGGGAGGGCCGGTGATGAGCAGTTCTTC.

The J gene is TRBJ1-3, the V gene TRBV4-3; 7 bases agree with TRBD1. This CDR3 has 14 residues. Germline CDR1 and CDR2: LGHNA and YSLEER. V trimming: 2 bases; J trimming: 4 bases; junction bases outside the gene matches: 2. The CDR3 spells CASSQLDRGNTIYF. Here the CDR3 DNA reads TGCGCCAGCAGCCAACTGGACAGGGGAAACACCATATATTTT.

This clone has a handful of counts. As DNA, the CDR3 is TGTGCCCGGCGGGGGATGAACACTGAAGCTTTCTTT. It translates to CARRGMNTEAFF. The chain combines TRBV30 with TRBJ1-1, with D possibly TRBD1 on 5 matching bases. Germline V CDR1 and CDR2: GTSNPN, SVGIG (reference sequence). This CDR3 has 12 amino acids. Trimming shortened V by 8 bases and J by 0 bases, and 10 bases separated the two germline ends.

The rearrangement uses TRBV7-8 and TRBJ2-5; tentative D call: TRBD1 (5 bases). The V end lost 2 bases, the J end lost 2 bases, and 15 bases lay between the germline ends. The CDR3 consists of 16 residues. Germline V gene sequence: CDR1 SGHVS, CDR2 FQNEAQ. The CDR3 region has the DNA TGTGCCAGCAGCTTAAGGGGCAGGGAAGTACAAGAGACCCAGTACTTC. This translates into CASSLRGREVQETQYF.

This rearrangement joins TRBV18 to TRBJ1-5; the match to TRBD1 covers 10 bases. The V gene's germline CDR1 is KGHSH and CDR2 LQKENI. V shed 4 bases, J shed 0 bases, and the junction held 3 bases outside the gene matches. The length of the CDR3 is 16 residues. The chain's CDR3 is CASSRDRGPSNQPQHF. In DNA form, the CDR3 reads TGTGCCAGCTCACGGGACAGGGGCCCTAGCAATCAGCCCCAGCATTTT.

The V gene is TRBV7-6, the J gene TRBJ1-4; D remains ambiguous. The CDR3 length is 14 residues. V shed 1 base and J shed 7 bases, with 10 bases lying between them. Per germline, CDR1 SGHVS and CDR2 FNYEAQ. The CDR3 is CASSLERQAEKLFF. The DNA for the CDR3 is TGTGCCAGCAGCTTAGAAAGACAAGCTGAAAAACTGTTTTTT.

The chain is built from TRBV7-2 and TRBJ1-2; 7 nucleotides agree with TRBD1. V gave up 3 bases and J gave up 3 bases; unmatched junction bases: 13. The CDR3 totals 17 residues. The germline V gene encodes CDR1 SGHTA and CDR2 FQGNSA. The CDR3: CASSFGEGGGAYYGYTF. As DNA, the CDR3 is TGTGCCAGCAGCTTCGGCGAAGGAGGGGGCGCGTACTATGGCTACACCTTC.

V is TRBV10-3 and J is TRBJ2-3; either TRBD1 or TRBD2 may supply D (6 bases each). V shed 4 bases and J shed 0 bases, with 20 bases lying between them. Per germline, CDR1 ENHRY and CDR2 SYGVKD. The CDR3 length is 18 residues. CDR3: CAISAGAGRDPSTDTQYF. CDR3 bases: TGTGCCATCAGTGCAGGGGCGGGAAGAGACCCTAGCACAGATACGCAGTATTTT.

This clone showed up just a few times. The chain couples TRBV7-9 to TRBJ1-1, with no clear D. Looked up from germline, CDR1 is SEHNR and CDR2 is FQNEAQ (reference sequence). This CDR3 comprises 12 residues. The V gene lost 4 bases and the J gene lost 8 bases, with 11 bases spanning the gap. This CDR3 reads CASSSVGQEAFF. The CDR3 nucleotides read TGTGCCAGCAGCTCGGTTGGTCAGGAAGCTTTCTTT.

This chain joins TRBV7-9 and TRBJ2-2; D not certain. From germline, CDR1 is SEHNR and CDR2 FQNEAQ (reference sequence). There are 16 residues in the CDR3. Trimming stripped 1 base from V and 1 base from J, with 10 bases between. The CDR3 sequence: CASSLGLARNTGELFF. DNA for the CDR3: TGTGCCAGCAGCTTAGGCTTGGCTCGGAACACCGGGGAGCTGTTTTTT.

Here the CDR3 reads CAWSGQSNTEAFF. DNA for the CDR3: TGTGCCTGGAGCGGACAGAGCAACACTGAAGCTTTCTTT. This chain uses TRBV30 with TRBJ1-1; tentative D call: TRBD1 (6 bases). Trimming cost V 3 bases and J 2 bases, with 10 bases left between them. The CDR3 has 13 amino acids. Per germline, CDR1 GTSNPN and CDR2 SVGIG (reference sequence).

To note about this clone: An end of the junction differs from the germline gene, which may be a read error. The V and J genes are TRBV30 and TRBJ2-1, with 10 positions matching TRBD2. This CDR3 has 16 residues. The germline gives CDR1 GTSNPN, CDR2 SVGIG (reference sequence). The DNA of the CDR3 is TGTGCCTGGAGTGTAGGGTCTGGAGGGGGCCTAGCGGGAGTTATCTTC. Translated, it gives CAWSVGSGGGLAGVIF.

V usage is TRBV7-9 and J usage is TRBJ2-7, with a possible D match to TRBD1 (6 bases). This CDR3 comprises 13 residues. Trimming removed 3 bases from V and 7 bases from J, with 13 bases in between. Per the germline V gene, CDR1 is SEHNR and CDR2 is FQNEAQ (reference sequence). As DNA, the CDR3 is TGTGCCAGCAGCTTGGACAGCATGGGTGAGCAGTACTTC. It translates to CASSLDSMGEQYF.

This clone is a singleton in its sample. This could be a read error, since a much larger clone is one nucleotide away. The chain carries TRBV7-2 and TRBJ2-7; no reliable D call. Trimming pared 5 bases from V and 5 bases from J, leaving 25 bases between. The CDR3 runs to 17 residues. Germline CDR1 is SGHTA and CDR2 is FQGNSA. The CDR3 bases are TGTGCCAGCAGCATCCTACTTTGGGCTACGAAAGAGGACGAGCAGTACTTC. As protein: CASSILLWATKEDEQYF.

The chain joins TRBV28 to TRBJ2-1; perhaps D is TRBD1 or TRBD2 (9 bases each). Germline V gene sequence: CDR1 MDHEN, CDR2 SYDVKM. This CDR3 has 22 residues. V was trimmed by 8 bases and J by 14 bases, leaving 49 bases between them. Here the CDR3 reads CASLWDRERSGRSTSKTMSKFF. Here the CDR3 DNA reads TGTGCCAGCCTTTGGGACAGGGAGAGAAGCGGGAGGTCCACATCAAAAACAATGAGCAAGTTCTTC.

The rearrangement joins TRBV7-9 to TRBJ2-1; possible D gene TRBD1, 6 bases. Per the germline V gene, CDR1 is SEHNR and CDR2 is FQNEAQ (reference sequence). This CDR3 contains 18 residues. V lost 0 bases, J lost 6 bases, and 21 bases lay in between. CDR3 loop: CASSLAGKGQALRNEQFF. The CDR3 bases are TGTGCCAGCAGCTTAGCTGGAAAGGGACAAGCCCTCCGCAATGAGCAGTTCTTC.

The chain couples TRBV29-1 to TRBJ1-6, with 8 nucleotides matching TRBD1. The germline gives CDR1 SQVTM, CDR2 ANQGSEA. V shed 6 bases and J 7 bases; nucleotides not matched to a gene: 5. This CDR3 region has 13 residues. The CDR3 loop is CSVRTGTNSPLHF. The DNA of the CDR3 is TGCAGCGTCCGGACAGGGACCAATTCACCCCTCCACTTT.

V gene TRBV7-2 combines with J gene TRBJ2-7, with D possibly matching TRBD1 (7 bases). The V gene's germline CDR1 is SGHTA and CDR2 FQGNSA. The V end was cut by 4 bases, the J end by 12 bases, with 19 bases between. The CDR3 length is 13 residues. CDR3 residues: CASSSPGGGRPYF. CDR3 coding DNA: TGTGCCAGCAGCTCCCCCGGAGGGGGCCGGCCGTACTTC.

The chain links TRBV7-8 to TRBJ2-2; D remains unclear. In germline, CDR1 is SGHVS, CDR2 FQNEAQ. Trimming took off 2 bases at V and 0 bases at J, with 7 bases between the two ends. The CDR3 runs to 15 residues. DNA of the CDR3: TGTGCCAGCAGCTTAATGGGTGCGAACACCGGGGAGCTGTTTTTT. This codes for CASSLMGANTGELFF.

J is TRBJ2-7 and V is TRBV9; D is ambiguous. The CDR3 is made up of 11 amino acids. In germline, CDR1 is SGDLS, CDR2 YYNGEE. The CDR3 here is CARYYRYEQYF. In nucleotides, the CDR3 is TGTGCTAGATACTACCGCTACGAGCAGTACTTC.